This T cell receptor (beta chain) is drawn from a study of T cell responses to AZD1222 COVID-19 vaccine. Of note for this clone: The antigen is undetermined.

Here immunoSEQ multiplex PCR was the method, and the copy in TCRdb shows in-frame clones only, minus some. The sample consists of under 250,000 clones, about 93% of them appearing once. Germline values: CDR1 SGHNT, CDR2 YYREEE (reference sequence). The V and J ends lost 7 bases and 9 bases respectively, with 14 bases between them. The CDR3 loop spans 13 amino acids. Study conclusions and caveats: At 160-218 and 743-854, vaccine-associated CD4 TCRs were dominant, and they spanned spike. White British donors predominated, females outnumbered males, and clonal diversity was possibly underestimated.

The material sequenced was peripheral blood, taken on day 0 of MenACWY control vaccination. The chain carries TRBV5-4 and TRBJ1-6; D not resolved. The source of this sequence is an adult in good health. Written as DNA, the CDR3 is TGTGCCAGCCGTTCGGAAGTAAGTTCACCCCTCCACTTT. Its protein is CASRSEVSSPLHF.